The present entry profiles one T cell receptor beta chain with its context. Its antigen is unknown. The CDR3 sequence is 16 residues long. V was clipped by 5 bases and J by 3 bases; unmatched bases: 7. CDR1 SGHVS and CDR2 FQNEAQ come from the germline V gene. TCRdb keeps only in-frame clones here, not all; method: immunoSEQ multiplex PCR. The repertoire consists of 84,000 or so clones, with around 90% occurring once and the leading ten covering about 2.6%. Each of the patients experienced relapse following autologous stem cell transplantation, and their brentuximab vedotin exposure differed. Responses achieved at best were complete response, partial response or progressive disease. This sample stems from a study of PD-1 blockade in classical Hodgkin lymphoma. Study in general: Each patient was given nivolumab 3 mg/kg through a vein every 2 weeks. General study results and limits: Nivolumab initiation under 1 year post-ASCT meant exclusion. Before treatment, TCR diversity in newly diagnosed patients was reportedly lower than in healthy donors.

The origin of this receptor is a human donor with classical Hodgkin lymphoma. The chain links TRBV7-8 to TRBJ1-5, with 10 bases that match TRBD1. The sample in question was peripheral blood mononuclear cells (PBMCs), obtained before the second cycle of nivolumab. The CDR3 bases are TGTGCCAGCAGCGCGGCCGGGACAGGGGTCAATCAGCCCCAGCATTTT. Its translation: CASSAAGTGVNQPQHF.